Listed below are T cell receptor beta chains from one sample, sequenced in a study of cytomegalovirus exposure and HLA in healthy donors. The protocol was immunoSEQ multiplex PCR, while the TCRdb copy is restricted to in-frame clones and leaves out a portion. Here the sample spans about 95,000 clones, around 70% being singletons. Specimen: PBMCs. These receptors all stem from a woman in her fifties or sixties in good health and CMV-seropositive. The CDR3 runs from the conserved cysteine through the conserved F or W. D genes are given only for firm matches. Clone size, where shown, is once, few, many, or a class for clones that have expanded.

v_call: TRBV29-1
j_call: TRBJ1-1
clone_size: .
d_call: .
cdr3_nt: TGCACCTTCAGGGATGCGAACACTGAAGCTTTCTTT
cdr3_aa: CTFRDANTEAFF

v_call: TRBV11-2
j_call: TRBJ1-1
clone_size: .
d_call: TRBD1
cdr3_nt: TGTGCCAGCAGCTCCACGAGACAGGGGGCATCGAAAGCTTTCTTT
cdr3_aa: CASSSTRQGASKAFF

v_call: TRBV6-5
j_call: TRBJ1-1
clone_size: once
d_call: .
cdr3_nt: TGTGCCAGCAGTTACGAGGGAGAAGCTTTCTTT
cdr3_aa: CASSYEGEAFF

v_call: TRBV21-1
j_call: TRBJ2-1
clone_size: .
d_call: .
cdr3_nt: TGTGCCAGCAGAACCGGACAGGGGGCGCCGAGGGCCAGCTCCTACAATGAGCAGTTCTTC
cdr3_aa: CASRTGQGAPRASSYNEQFF

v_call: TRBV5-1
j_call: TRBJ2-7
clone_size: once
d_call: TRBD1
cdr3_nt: TGCGCCAGCACCGGGACAGGGGCCTCCTACGAGCAGTACTTC
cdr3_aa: CASTGTGASYEQYF

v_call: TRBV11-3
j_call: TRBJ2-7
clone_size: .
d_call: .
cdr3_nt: TGTGCCAGCAGCTCACAACCGGGACTCCGAGAGCAGTACTTC
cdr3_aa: CASSSQPGLREQYF

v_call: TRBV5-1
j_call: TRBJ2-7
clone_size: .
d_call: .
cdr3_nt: TGCGCCAGCAGCTTGGGACAGGGAGGCCCTCGTAGGTCCTACGAGCAGTACTTC
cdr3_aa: CASSLGQGGPRRSYEQYF

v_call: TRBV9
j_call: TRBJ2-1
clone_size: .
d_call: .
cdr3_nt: TGTGCCAGCAGCGTAGCTGGGCTAGCGTTAGTTAATGAGCAGTTCTTC
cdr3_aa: CASSVAGLALVNEQFF

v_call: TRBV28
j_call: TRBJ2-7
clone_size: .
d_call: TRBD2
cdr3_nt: TGTGCCAGCACCCCAAGCCCTAGCGGAGGCTACGAGCAGTACTTC
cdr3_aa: CASTPSPSGGYEQYF

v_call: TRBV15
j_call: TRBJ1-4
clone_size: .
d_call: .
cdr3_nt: TGTGCCACCAGCAGATGGGGAAGGGAGGGGGAAAAACTGTTTTTT
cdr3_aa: CATSRWGREGEKLFF

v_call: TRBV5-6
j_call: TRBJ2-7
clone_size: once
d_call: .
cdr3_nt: TGTGCCAGCAGCAGCCCAATTGGTGACGAGCAGTACTTC
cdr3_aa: CASSSPIGDEQYF

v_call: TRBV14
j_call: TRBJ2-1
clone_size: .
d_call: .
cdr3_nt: TGTGCCAGCAGCCATTCCCGCACAGGGAGCAATGAGCAGTTCTTC
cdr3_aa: CASSHSRTGSNEQFF

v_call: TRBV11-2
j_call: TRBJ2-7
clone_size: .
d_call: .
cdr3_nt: TGTGCCAGCAGCTTATATGGGGGGACCTACGAGCAGTACTTC
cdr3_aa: CASSLYGGTYEQYF

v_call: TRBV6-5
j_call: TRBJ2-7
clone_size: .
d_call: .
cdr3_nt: TGTGCCAGCAGCCGAAAGAGGTGGCAAAACGAGCAGTACTTC
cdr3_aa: CASSRKRWQNEQYF

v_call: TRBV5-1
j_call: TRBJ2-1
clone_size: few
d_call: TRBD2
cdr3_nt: TGCGCCAGCAGCTTGGCCCTAGCGGGAGCCAGTGAGCAGTTCTTC
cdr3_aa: CASSLALAGASEQFF

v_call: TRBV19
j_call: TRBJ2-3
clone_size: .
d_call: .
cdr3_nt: TGTGCCAGTAGCTCGCCGGGACAAATCACAGATACGCAGTATTTT
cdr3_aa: CASSSPGQITDTQYF

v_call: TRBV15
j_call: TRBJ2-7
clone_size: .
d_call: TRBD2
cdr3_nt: TGTGCCACCAGCAGAGCCCGCCTAGCGGGTGAGCAGTACTTC
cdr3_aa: CATSRARLAGEQYF

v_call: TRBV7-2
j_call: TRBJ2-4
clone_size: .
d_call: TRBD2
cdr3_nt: TGTGCCAGCAGCTTAGCGGGGGGGACTAGCCGGAATGCCGGCAAAAACATTCAGTACTTC
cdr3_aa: CASSLAGGTSRNAGKNIQYF

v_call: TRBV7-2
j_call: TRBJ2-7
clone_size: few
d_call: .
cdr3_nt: TGTGCCAGCCTCCCACTTGGACAGTCCTACGAGCAGTACTTC
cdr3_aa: CASLPLGQSYEQYF

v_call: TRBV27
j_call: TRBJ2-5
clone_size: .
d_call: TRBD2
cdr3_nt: TGTGCCAGCAGGGGTACAGCACCGGGACTAGCGGGGCTGGGGACCCAGTACTTC
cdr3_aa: CASRGTAPGLAGLGTQYF

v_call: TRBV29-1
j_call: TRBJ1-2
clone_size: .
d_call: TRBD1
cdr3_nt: TGCAGCGTGGACCGGGACAGGGGCGGCTATGGCTACACCTTC
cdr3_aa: CSVDRDRGGYGYTF

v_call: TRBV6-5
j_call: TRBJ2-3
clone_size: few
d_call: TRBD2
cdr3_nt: TGTGCCAGCAGTTACTCGCCGGGAGGGCGCACAGATACGCAGTATTTT
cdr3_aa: CASSYSPGGRTDTQYF

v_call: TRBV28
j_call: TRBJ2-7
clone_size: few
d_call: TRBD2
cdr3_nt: TGTGCCAGCAGTGGGGCGGGAGGCAGCGGCGAGCAGTACTTC
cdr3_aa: CASSGAGGSGEQYF

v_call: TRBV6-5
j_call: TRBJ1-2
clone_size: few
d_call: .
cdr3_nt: TGTGCCAGCAGTTACGGGACAAACTATGGCTACACCTTC
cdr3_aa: CASSYGTNYGYTF

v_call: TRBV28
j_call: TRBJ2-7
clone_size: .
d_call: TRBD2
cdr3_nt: TGTGCCAGCAGGGGGACTAGGTACGAGCAGTACTTC
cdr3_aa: CASRGTRYEQYF

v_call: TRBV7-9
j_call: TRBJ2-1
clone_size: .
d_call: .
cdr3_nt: TGTGCCAGCAGCTTTCTGGCGGGACCCTACAATGAGCAGTTCTTC
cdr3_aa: CASSFLAGPYNEQFF

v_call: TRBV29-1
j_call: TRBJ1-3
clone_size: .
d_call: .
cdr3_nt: TGCAGCGTTGCGTTGACAGACGGTAGAAACACCATATATTTT
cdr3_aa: CSVALTDGRNTIYF

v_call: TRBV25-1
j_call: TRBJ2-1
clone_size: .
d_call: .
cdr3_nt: TGTGCCAGCAGTGAATCTCCAGATGAGCAGTTCTTC
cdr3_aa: CASSESPDEQFF